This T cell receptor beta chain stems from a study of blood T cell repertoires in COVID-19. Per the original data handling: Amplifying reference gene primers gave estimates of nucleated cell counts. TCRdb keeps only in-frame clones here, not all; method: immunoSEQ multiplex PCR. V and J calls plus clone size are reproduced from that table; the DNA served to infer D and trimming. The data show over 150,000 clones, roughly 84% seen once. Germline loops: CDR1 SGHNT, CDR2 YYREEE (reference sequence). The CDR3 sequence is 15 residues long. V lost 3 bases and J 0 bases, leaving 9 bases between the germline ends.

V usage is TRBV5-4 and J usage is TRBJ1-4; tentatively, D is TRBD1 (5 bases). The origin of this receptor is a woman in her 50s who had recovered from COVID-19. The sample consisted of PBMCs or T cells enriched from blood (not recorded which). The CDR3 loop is CASSSGTSTNEKLFF. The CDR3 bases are TGTGCCAGCAGCTCCGGGACTTCAACTAATGAAAAACTGTTTTTT. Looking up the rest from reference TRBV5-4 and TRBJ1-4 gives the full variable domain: ETGVTQSPTHLIKTRGQQVTLRCSSQSGHNTVSWYQQALGQGPQFIFQYYREEENGRGNFPPRFSGLQFPNYSSELNVNALELDDSALYLCASSSGTSTNEKLFFGSGTQLSVL.